This TCR beta chain was found in a study of technical replicates of blood from a few donors. Unmatched junction bases numbered 6, after V lost 2 bases and J lost 7 bases. The germline gives CDR1 SGHVS, CDR2 FNYEAQ. The CDR3 sequence is 15 residues long. The repertoire was sequenced with immunoSEQ multiplex PCR; TCRdb's copy has only in-frame clones and lacks some. The data hold 95,000 to 100,000 clones, with 96% observed a single time. The sequenced material came from T cells isolated from PBMCs. This TCR came from a human donor in good health. The V gene is TRBV7-6, the J gene TRBJ2-7, with 12 bases aligning to TRBD2. As DNA, the CDR3 is TGTGCCAGCAGCTTATGGACTAGCGGGAAGGGAGAGCAGTACTTC. Protein: CASSLWTSGKGEQYF.